Described below is a single TCR beta chain sequence and its context. The length of the CDR3 is 14 residues. From germline, CDR1 is WNHNN and CDR2 SYGVQD (reference sequence). The junction had 4 bases not matched to a gene; V was cut back by 6 bases and J by 0 bases. This specimen comes from a study of cytomegalovirus exposure and HLA in healthy donors. Study-level information: Among the approximately 420 donors who were genotyped, approximately 83% fell in the genetic ancestry cluster that is associated with self-reported Caucasian donors.

60 Vbeta and 13 Jbeta primers were used in PCR. The repertoire was sequenced with immunoSEQ multiplex PCR; TCRdb's copy has only in-frame clones and lacks some. Among about 140,000 clones listed, roughly 76% were seen once. Sequenced sample: PBMCs. The chain recombines TRBV10-1 with TRBJ1-1, with TRBD1 matching over 7 bases. This sequence was found in a female donor in good health and CMV-seronegative. In DNA, the CDR3 is TGCGCCAGCAGCTTGGGACAGTTGAACACTGAAGCTTTCTTT. The encoded protein is CASSLGQLNTEAFF.